A single sample is the source of the 3 T cell receptor beta chains below, sequenced in a study of CD8+ T cells in alopecia areata. RNA, once extracted, was reverse transcribed into cDNA for use as the sequencing template. The method was immunoSEQ multiplex PCR; TCRdb's version includes in-frame clones alone and lacks a portion of them. Among 10,000 to 15,000 clones listed, roughly 56% were seen once. Obtained from alopecia areata patients were lesional scalp punch biopsies along with peripheral blood. Sequencing was carried out using skin. Every receptor here comes from a human donor with alopecia areata.

The chain is built from TRBV10-3 and TRBJ1-1, with TRBD1 identical over 7 bases. The ends lost 0 bases at V and 6 bases at J; junction bases unmatched: 1. Germline V gives CDR1 ENHRY, CDR2 SYGVKD. The CDR3 is 13 residues long. CDR3 in DNA: TGTGCCATCAGTGAGTCGGACAGGCCTGAAGCTTTCTTT. Translated, it gives CAISESDRPEAFF.

The J gene is TRBJ2-3, the V gene TRBV9; D call uncertain. Germline CDR1 and CDR2: SGDLS and YYNGEE. V gave up 3 bases and J gave up 4 bases, with 12 bases separating them. The CDR3 consists of 14 residues. The CDR3 here is CASSGAPRADTQYF. CDR3 nucleotide sequence: TGTGCCAGCAGCGGGGCCCCCCGGGCAGATACGCAGTATTTT.

The J gene is TRBJ2-1, the V gene TRBV29-1; 10 bases are shared with TRBD2. This CDR3 has 18 residues. V was pared by 3 bases and J by 0 bases, with 11 bases of the junction left unmatched. Germline loops: CDR1 SQVTM, CDR2 ANQGSEA. In DNA, the CDR3 is TGCAGCGTTGAGGGAGGACTAGCGGCAGAAAGCTCCTACAATGAGCAGTTCTTC. Translating gives CSVEGGLAAESSYNEQFF.